This TCR beta chain is drawn from a study of cytomegalovirus exposure and HLA in healthy donors. The PCR contained 60 Vbeta and 13 Jbeta primers. TCRdb keeps only in-frame clones here, not all; method: immunoSEQ multiplex PCR. In the table there are more than 80,000 clones, less than 80% of which are singletons. The CDR3 runs 15 residues. Germline V lookup: CDR1 MNHNY, CDR2 SVGAGI (reference sequence). The V gene is TRBV6-6, the J gene TRBJ2-5, with 8 positions matching TRBD2. The end of the DNA aligns better with TRBJ2-7, so the J call may be wrong. This receptor was obtained from a woman between 35 and 50 years old in good health and CMV-seropositive. Sequencing was done on a sample of PBMCs. The CDR3: CASWDAGTRAHEQYF. CDR3 nucleotides: TGTGCCAGCTGGGACGCCGGGACTAGAGCCCACGAGCAGTACTTC.